The present entry profiles one T cell receptor (beta chain) with its context. This sample is part of a study of blood T cell repertoires in COVID-19. As for the study in general: There were acute and convalescent COVID-19 samples, and they came from the United States, Italy and Spain. In each case, the material was cDNA or gDNA derived from T cells, B-cell-depleted T cells, or PBMCs.

Per the original methods: Reference gene primers were amplified, and this amplification served to estimate nucleated cell counts. The table came from immunoSEQ multiplex PCR; TCRdb's copy has only in-frame clones and leaves some out. That table is the source of V, J and clone size, and D and trimming were worked out from the DNA. Seen here are roughly 65,000 clones, more than 75% observed once, and the top ten hold 1.3%. Germline V gene data show CDR1 as MNHEY and CDR2 as SMNVEV (reference sequence). CDR3 length: 16 residues. V was pared by 2 bases and J by 3 bases, with 4 bases of the junction left unmatched.

The chain combines TRBV27 with TRBJ2-2, with TRBD1 identical over 9 bases. The sequence was obtained from a man aged 60 to 69 with acute or convalescent COVID-19. The sequencing sample was made of peripheral blood. This chain's CDR3 is CASSLVGQGYTGELFF. DNA for the CDR3: TGTGCCAGCAGTTTAGTGGGACAGGGTTACACCGGGGAGCTGTTTTTT.